A single sample is the source of the 15 T cell receptor beta chains below, sequenced in a study of cytomegalovirus exposure and HLA in healthy donors. PCR primers comprised 60 Vbeta and 13 Jbeta primers. Clones were sequenced by immunoSEQ multiplex PCR, and TCRdb holds only the in-frame ones, with some missing. Found here are about 120,000 clones, roughly 69% of them singletons; the top ten hold 2% to 2.5%. Sequencing used PBMCs. Source of these receptors: a human donor in good health.

The V gene is TRBV27, the J gene TRBJ2-2, with TRBD1 as a possible D gene (6 bases). The CDR3 covers 16 residues. V was trimmed by 6 bases and J by 1 base, leaving 15 bases between them. From germline, CDR1 is MNHEY and CDR2 SMNVEV (reference sequence). As DNA, the CDR3 is TGTGCCAGCAGCCCTGGACAGTTAGTGAACACCGGGGAGCTGTTTTTT. Its protein product is CASSPGQLVNTGELFF.

The chain carries TRBV7-6 and TRBJ2-5; tentative D call: TRBD2 (7 bases). The germline V gene has CDR1 SGHVS and CDR2 FNYEAQ. There are 15 residues in the CDR3. The germline V and J ends were trimmed by 5 bases and 4 bases, with 17 bases remaining between them. The CDR3 DNA follows: TGTGCCAGCAGCCCTGGAGGGGGGGGCGGAGAGACCCAGTACTTC. Translated, it gives CASSPGGGGGETQYF.

The V call is TRBV19, the J call TRBJ1-5; 8 nucleotides line up with TRBD1. CDR1 is LNHDA, CDR2 SQIVND, per germline (reference sequence). There are 17 residues in the CDR3. V shed 4 bases and J 0 bases; nucleotides not matched to a gene: 8. The CDR3 DNA sequence: TGTGCCAGTAGTAGTGCAGGGGGCGGATATAGCAATCAGCCCCAGCATTTT. Amino acids: CASSSAGGGYSNQPQHF.

This clone appeared once. The V call is TRBV29-1, the J call TRBJ2-3; 14 nucleotides align to TRBD2. Germline V lookup: CDR1 SQVTM, CDR2 ANQGSEA. The CDR3 has 14 residues. With 7 bases clipped from V and 4 bases from J, the junction kept 4 bases outside the gene matches. DNA of the CDR3: TGCAGCGACCGGACTAGCGGGAGGCCAGATACGCAGTATTTT. This gives the protein CSDRTSGRPDTQYF.

This clone was counted between two and nine times. This chain links TRBV5-6 with TRBJ1-4; D is possibly TRBD1 (5 bases). Trimming took off 0 bases at V and 0 bases at J, with 9 bases between the two ends. The germline gives CDR1 SGHDT, CDR2 YYEEEE. The CDR3 is made up of 16 amino acids. The CDR3 DNA sequence: TGTGCCAGCAGCTTGGTGCAGGGTGCAACTAATGAAAAACTGTTTTTT. Amino acid sequence: CASSLVQGATNEKLFF.

A few counts support this clone. The gene calls are TRBV4-1 and TRBJ1-4, with D maybe TRBD1 (5 bases). CDR1 is MGHRA, CDR2 YSYEKL, per germline. The CDR3 totals 16 residues. Trimming left V 3 bases short and J 7 bases short, with 18 bases between. The CDR3 here is CASSHLSAGSREKLFF. The CDR3, as DNA: TGCGCCAGCAGCCATCTTTCGGCAGGGTCACGTGAAAAACTGTTTTTT.

The gene calls are TRBV30 and TRBJ1-6; 10 nucleotides match TRBD1. Germline V lookup: CDR1 GTSNPN, CDR2 SVGIG (reference sequence). The CDR3 is made up of 15 amino acids. V shed 2 bases, J shed 7 bases, and the junction held 5 bases outside the gene matches. This CDR3 is CAWSQDRGLNSPLHF. The CDR3 coding sequence is TGTGCCTGGAGTCAAGACAGGGGGCTGAATTCACCCCTCCACTTT.

V and J are TRBV7-2 and TRBJ2-4, with D maybe TRBD1 (6 bases). V was shortened by 2 bases and J by 0 bases, with 17 bases between the two germline ends. This CDR3 is built from 18 residues. Looked up from germline, CDR1 is SGHTA and CDR2 is FQGNSA. The CDR3 loop reads CASSLSTGQILAKNIQYF. DNA for the CDR3: TGTGCCAGCAGCTTAAGCACAGGGCAGATATTAGCCAAAAACATTCAGTACTTC.

CDR3 nucleotide sequence: TGCGCCAGCAGCCTTCGTCTCGGGGGTTCCTCCTACGAGCAGTACTTC. It is translated as CASSLRLGGSSYEQYF. The rearrangement joins TRBV4-1 to TRBJ2-7; the D gene is possibly TRBD2 (6 bases). The germline V and J ends were trimmed by 4 bases and 0 bases, with 16 bases remaining between them. CDR1 is MGHRA and CDR2 is YSYEKL in the germline V gene. The CDR3 totals 16 residues.

The chain recombines TRBV9 with TRBJ1-5; 10 bases match TRBD1. The trim removed 7 bases at V and 4 bases at J, leaving 5 bases unmatched. Germline V gene data show CDR1 as SGDLS and CDR2 as YYNGEE. The CDR3 loop spans 14 amino acids. CDR3 amino acids: CASGRTGGNQPQHF. The DNA of the CDR3 is TGTGCCAGCGGTAGGACAGGGGGTAATCAGCCCCAGCATTTT.

The genes are TRBV28 and TRBJ2-5; 10 nucleotides line up with TRBD2. The germline gives CDR1 MDHEN, CDR2 SYDVKM. With 2 bases clipped from V and 5 bases from J, the junction kept 11 bases outside the gene matches. The CDR3 loop spans 17 amino acids. CDR3 nucleotides: TGTGCCAGCAGTTTAAACAGCGGGGGGGCCCGACGGGAGACCCAGTACTTC. Protein sequence: CASSLNSGGARRETQYF.

This clone was observed a few times. The J gene is TRBJ1-1, the V gene TRBV5-5; D not resolved. The germline CDR1 and CDR2 sequences are SGHKS and YYEKEE (reference sequence). CDR3 length equals 13 residues. Trimming stripped 1 base from V and 6 bases from J, with 10 bases between. CDR3 DNA: TGTGCCAGCAGCTTGTGGGAGAGCGCTGAAGCTTTCTTT. This encodes CASSLWESAEAFF.

The chain is built from TRBV5-4 and TRBJ2-5, with 8 bases fitting TRBD1. The CDR3 consists of 13 residues. CDR1 SGHNT and CDR2 YYREEE come from the germline V gene (reference sequence). Unmatched junction bases numbered 2, after V lost 5 bases and J lost 2 bases. CDR3: CASRDRVQETQYF. The CDR3 nucleotides read TGTGCCAGCAGGGACAGGGTGCAAGAGACCCAGTACTTC.

This clone was picked up a small number of times. This chain connects TRBV9 to TRBJ2-2, with D possibly being TRBD2 (6 bases). The V and J ends lost 5 bases and 5 bases respectively, with 13 bases between them. The CDR3 is 14 residues long. Per the germline V gene, CDR1 is SGDLS and CDR2 is YYNGEE. The CDR3: CASSPRGLTGELFF. The DNA for the CDR3 is TGTGCCAGCAGTCCTCGGGGGTTAACCGGGGAGCTGTTTTTT.

This sequence joins TRBV18 and TRBJ1-2, with 12 bases fitting TRBD1. This CDR3 contains 17 residues. V was pared by 2 bases and J by 1 base, with 5 bases of the junction left unmatched. The germline V gene has CDR1 KGHSH and CDR2 LQKENI. The DNA for the CDR3 is TGTGCCAGCTCACCAGGGACAGGGGGCCGTTTTAACTATGGCTACACCTTC. Its translation: CASSPGTGGRFNYGYTF.